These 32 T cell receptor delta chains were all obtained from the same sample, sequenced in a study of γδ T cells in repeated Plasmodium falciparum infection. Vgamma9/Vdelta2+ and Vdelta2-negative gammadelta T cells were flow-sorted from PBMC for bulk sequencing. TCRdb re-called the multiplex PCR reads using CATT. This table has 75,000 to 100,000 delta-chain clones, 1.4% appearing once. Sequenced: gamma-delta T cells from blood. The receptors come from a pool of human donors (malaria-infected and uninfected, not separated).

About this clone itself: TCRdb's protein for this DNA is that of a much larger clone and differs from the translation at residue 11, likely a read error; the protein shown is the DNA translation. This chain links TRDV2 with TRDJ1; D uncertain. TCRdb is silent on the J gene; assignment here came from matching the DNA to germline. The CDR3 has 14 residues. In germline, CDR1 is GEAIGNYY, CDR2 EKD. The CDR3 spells CACDFPSLPDELIF. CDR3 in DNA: TGTGCCTGTGACTTCCCCTCTCTGCCCGATGAACTCATCTTT.

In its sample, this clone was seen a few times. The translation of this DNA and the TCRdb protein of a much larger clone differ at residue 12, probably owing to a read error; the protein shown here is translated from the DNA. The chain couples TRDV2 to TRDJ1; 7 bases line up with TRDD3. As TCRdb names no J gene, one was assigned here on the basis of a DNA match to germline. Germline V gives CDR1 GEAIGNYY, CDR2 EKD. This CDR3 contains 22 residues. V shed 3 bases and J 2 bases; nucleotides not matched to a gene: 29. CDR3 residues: CACDPVPTAVLEDTEGTDKLIF. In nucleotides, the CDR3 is TGTGCCTGTGACCCAGTACCGACCGCCGTACTGGAGGATACGGAGGGGACCGATAAACTCATCTTT.

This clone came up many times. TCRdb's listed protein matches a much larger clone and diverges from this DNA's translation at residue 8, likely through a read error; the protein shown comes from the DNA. CDR3 sequence: CACDTVDEGTHTDKLIF. In nucleotides, the CDR3 is TGTGCCTGTGACACCGTCGATGAAGGTACACACACCGATAAACTCATCTTT. V and J are TRDV2 and TRDJ1, with D unresolved. The J gene was missing in TCRdb and was found by matching the end of the DNA to germline. The V end lost 0 bases, the J end lost 0 bases, and 16 bases lay between the germline ends. This CDR3 contains 17 residues. Germline loops: CDR1 GEAIGNYY, CDR2 EKD.

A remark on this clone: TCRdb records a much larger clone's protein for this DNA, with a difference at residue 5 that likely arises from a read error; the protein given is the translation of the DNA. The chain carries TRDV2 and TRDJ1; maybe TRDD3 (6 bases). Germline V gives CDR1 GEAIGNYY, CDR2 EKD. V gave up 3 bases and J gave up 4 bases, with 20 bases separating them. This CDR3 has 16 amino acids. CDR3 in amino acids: CACDPLGARGIDKLIF. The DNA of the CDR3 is TGTGCCTGTGACCCCTTGGGGGCTCGGGGAATCGATAAACTCATCTTT.

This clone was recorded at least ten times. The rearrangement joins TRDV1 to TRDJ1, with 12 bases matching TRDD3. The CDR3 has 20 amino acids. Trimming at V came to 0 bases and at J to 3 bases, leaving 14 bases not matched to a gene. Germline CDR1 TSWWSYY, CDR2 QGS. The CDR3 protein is CALGELSLQGLGDTSDKLIF. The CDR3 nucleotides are TGTGCTCTTGGGGAACTATCCTTACAGGGACTGGGGGATACCTCCGATAAACTCATCTTT.

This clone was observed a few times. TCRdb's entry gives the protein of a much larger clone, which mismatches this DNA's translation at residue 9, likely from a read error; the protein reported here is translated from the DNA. For the CDR3, the DNA is TGTGCCTGTGACAGCTCCTGGGACCCCCGACAGATGTTTTTC. Its protein is CACDSSWDPRQMFF. This rearrangement joins TRDV2 to TRDJ3; possibly TRDD3 for D (5 bases). TCRdb offers no J gene call, so here the DNA was matched to germline to obtain one. CDR3 length: 14 amino acids. Looked up from germline, CDR1 is GEAIGNYY and CDR2 is EKD.

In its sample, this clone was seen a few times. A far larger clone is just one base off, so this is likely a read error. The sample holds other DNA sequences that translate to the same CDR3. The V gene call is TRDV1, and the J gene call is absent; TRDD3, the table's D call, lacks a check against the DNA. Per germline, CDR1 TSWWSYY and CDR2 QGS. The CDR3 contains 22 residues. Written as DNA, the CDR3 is TGTGCTCTTGGGGAACGTAGTTACTGGGGGATAAACCCTCCGCCGTACACCGATAAACTCATTTTT. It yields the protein CALGERSYWGINPPPYTDKLIF.

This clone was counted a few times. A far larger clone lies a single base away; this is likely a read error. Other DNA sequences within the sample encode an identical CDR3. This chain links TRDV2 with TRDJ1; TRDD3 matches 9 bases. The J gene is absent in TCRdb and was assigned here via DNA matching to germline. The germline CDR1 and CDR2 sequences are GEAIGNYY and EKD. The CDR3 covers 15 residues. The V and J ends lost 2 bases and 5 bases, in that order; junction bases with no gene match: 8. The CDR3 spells CACDILGEGSDKLIF. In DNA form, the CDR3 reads TGTGCCTGTGACATACTGGGGGAAGGTAGTGATAAACTCATCTTT.

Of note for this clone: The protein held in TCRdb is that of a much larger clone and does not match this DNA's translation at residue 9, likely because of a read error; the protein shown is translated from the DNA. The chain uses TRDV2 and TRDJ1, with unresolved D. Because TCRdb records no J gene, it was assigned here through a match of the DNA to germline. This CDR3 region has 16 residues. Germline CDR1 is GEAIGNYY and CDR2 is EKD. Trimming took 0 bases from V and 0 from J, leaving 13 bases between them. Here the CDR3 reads CACDTLVGRHTDKLIF. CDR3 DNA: TGTGCCTGTGACACCTTGGTTGGCCGTCACACCGATAAACTCATCTTT.

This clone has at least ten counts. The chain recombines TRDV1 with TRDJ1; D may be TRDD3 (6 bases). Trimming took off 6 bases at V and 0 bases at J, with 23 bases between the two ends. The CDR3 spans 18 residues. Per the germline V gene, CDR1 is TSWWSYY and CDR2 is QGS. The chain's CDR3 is CALGALGNYSLYTDKLIF. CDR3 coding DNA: TGTGCTCTTGGCGCTCTGGGGAACTATTCCCTGTACACCGATAAACTCATCTTT.

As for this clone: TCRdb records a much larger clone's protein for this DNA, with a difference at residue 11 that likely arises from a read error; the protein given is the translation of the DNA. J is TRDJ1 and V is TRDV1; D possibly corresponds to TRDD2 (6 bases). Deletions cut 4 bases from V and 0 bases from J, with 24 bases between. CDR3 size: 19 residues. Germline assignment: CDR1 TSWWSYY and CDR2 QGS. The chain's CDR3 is CALGGAYFLREEYTDKLIF. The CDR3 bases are TGTGCTCTTGGGGGAGCCTACTTCCTGAGGGAAGAATACACCGATAAACTCATCTTT.

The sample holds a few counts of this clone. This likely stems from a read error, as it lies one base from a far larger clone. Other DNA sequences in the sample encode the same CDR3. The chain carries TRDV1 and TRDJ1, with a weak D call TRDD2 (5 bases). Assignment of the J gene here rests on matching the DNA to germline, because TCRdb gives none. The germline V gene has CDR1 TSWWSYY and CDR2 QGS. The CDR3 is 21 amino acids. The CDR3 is CALGELELYRGRAFNTDKLIF. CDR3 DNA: TGTGCTCTTGGGGAACTAGAATTATATCGTGGTCGGGCCTTCAACACTGATAAACTCATCTTT.

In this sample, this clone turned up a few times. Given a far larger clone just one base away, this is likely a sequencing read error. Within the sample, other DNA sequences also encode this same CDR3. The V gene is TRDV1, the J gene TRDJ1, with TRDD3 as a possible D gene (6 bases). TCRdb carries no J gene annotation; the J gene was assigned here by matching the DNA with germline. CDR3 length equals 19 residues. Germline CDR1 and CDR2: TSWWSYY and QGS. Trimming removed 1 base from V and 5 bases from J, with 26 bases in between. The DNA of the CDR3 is TGTGCTCTTGGGGAACCGATTTTGAGGGGGACCTCCGGAACTGATAAACTCATCTTT. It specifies CALGEPILRGTSGTDKLIF.

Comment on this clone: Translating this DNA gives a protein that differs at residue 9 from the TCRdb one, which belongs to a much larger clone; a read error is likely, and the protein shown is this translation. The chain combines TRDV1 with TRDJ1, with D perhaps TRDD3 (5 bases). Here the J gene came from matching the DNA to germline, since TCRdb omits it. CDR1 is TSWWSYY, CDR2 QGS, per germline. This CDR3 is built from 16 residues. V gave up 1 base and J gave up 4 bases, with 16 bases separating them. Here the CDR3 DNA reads TGTGCTCTTGGGGAACCCCTCTGCCGGGGGGTCGATAAACTCATCTTT. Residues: CALGEPLCRGVDKLIF.

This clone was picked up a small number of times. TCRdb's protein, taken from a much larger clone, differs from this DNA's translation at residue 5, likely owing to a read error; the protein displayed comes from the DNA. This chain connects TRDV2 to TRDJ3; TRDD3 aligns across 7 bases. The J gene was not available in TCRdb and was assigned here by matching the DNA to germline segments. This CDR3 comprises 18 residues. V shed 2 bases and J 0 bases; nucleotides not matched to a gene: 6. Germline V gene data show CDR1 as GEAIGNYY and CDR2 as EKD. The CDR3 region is CACDIGWGSSWDTRQMFF. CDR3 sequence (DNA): TGTGCCTGTGACATCGGGTGGGGGAGCTCCTGGGACACCCGACAGATGTTTTTC.

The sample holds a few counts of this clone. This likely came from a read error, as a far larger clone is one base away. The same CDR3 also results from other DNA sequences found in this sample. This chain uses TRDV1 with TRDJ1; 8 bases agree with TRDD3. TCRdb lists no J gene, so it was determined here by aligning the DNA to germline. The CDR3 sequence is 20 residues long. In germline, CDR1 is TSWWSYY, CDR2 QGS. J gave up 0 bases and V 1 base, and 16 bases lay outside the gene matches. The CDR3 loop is CALGERLAALGDKYTDKLIF. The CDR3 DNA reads TGTGCTCTTGGGGAACGGTTGGCTGCGCTGGGGGACAAGTACACCGATAAACTCATCTTT.

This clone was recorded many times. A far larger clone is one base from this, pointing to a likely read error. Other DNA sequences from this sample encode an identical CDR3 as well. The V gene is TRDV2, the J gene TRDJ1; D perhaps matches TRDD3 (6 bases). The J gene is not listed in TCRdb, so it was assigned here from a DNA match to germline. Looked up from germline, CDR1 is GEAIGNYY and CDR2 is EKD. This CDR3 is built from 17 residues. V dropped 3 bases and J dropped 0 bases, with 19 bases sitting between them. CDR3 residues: CACDPVGAPGDTDKLIF. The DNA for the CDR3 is TGTGCCTGTGACCCGGTGGGGGCCCCGGGGGACACCGATAAACTCATCTTT.

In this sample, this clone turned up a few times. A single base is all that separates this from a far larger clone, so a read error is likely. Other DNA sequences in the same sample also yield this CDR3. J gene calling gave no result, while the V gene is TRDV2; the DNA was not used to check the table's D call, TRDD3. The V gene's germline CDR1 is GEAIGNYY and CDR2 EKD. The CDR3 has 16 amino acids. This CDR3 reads CACDTVSTGGASKLIF. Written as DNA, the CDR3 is TGTGCCTGTGACACCGTCAGTACTGGGGGAGCGTCAAAACTCATCTTC.

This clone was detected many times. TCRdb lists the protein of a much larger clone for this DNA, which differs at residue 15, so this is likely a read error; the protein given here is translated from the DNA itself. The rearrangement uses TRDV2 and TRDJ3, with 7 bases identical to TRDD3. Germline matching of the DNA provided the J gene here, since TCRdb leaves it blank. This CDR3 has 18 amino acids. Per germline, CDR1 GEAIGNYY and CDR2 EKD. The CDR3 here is CACDTGWGSSWDTRRMFF. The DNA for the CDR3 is TGTGCCTGTGACACCGGGTGGGGGAGCTCCTGGGACACCCGACGGATGTTTTTC.

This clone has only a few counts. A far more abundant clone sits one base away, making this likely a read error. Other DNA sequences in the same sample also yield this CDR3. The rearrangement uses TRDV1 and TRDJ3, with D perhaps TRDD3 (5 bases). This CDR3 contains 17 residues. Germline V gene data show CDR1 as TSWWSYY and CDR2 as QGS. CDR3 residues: CALGENLLSWDTRQMFF. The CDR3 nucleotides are TGTGCTCTTGGGGAAAACCTCCTCTCCTGGGACACCCGGCAGATGTTTTTC.

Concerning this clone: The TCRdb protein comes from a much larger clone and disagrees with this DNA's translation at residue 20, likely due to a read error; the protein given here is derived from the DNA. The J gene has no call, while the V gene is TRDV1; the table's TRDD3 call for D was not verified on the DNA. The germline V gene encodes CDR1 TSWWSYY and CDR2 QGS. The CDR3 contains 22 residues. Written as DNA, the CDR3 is TGTGCTCTTGGGGAAGAGAGTCGGCGGCGGGAACTGGGGGAGCTCTTTGGTCCTAAACCCATCTTT. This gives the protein CALGEESRRRELGELFGPKPIF.

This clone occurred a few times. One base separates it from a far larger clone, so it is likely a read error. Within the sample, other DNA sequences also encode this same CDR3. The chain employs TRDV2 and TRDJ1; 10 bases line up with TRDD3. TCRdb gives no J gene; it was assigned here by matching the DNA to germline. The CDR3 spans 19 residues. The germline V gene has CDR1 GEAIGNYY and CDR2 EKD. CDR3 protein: CACDTLTGGSRGHTDKLIF. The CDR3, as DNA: TGTGCCTGTGACACCCTGACTGGGGGATCCCGGGGCCACACTGATAAACTCATCTTT.

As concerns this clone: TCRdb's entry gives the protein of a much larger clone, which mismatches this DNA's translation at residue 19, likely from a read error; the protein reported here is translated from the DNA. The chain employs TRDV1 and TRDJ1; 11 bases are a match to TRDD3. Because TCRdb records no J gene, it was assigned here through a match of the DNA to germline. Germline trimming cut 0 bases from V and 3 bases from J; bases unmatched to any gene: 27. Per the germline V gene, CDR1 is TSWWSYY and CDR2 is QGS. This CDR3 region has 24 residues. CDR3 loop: CALGELRNLCVLGDRIDLADKLIF. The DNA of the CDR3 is TGTGCTCTTGGGGAACTCCGGAACCTATGCGTACTGGGGGATAGGATAGATCTGGCCGATAAACTCATCTTT.

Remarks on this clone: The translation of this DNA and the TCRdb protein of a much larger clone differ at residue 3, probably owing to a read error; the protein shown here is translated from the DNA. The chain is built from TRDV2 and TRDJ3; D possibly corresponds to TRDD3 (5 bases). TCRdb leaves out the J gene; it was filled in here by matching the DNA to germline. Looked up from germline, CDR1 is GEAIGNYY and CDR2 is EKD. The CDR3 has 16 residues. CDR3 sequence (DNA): TGTGCCAGTGACGGGTGGGGCTCCTGGGACACCCGACAGATGTTTTTC. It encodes CASDGWGSWDTRQMFF.

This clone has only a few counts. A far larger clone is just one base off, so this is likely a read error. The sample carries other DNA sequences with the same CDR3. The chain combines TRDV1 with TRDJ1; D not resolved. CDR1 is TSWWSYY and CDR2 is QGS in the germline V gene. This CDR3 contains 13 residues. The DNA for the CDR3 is TGTGCTCTTAGATTCCCATACACCGATAAGCTCATCTTT. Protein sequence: CALRFPYTDKLIF.

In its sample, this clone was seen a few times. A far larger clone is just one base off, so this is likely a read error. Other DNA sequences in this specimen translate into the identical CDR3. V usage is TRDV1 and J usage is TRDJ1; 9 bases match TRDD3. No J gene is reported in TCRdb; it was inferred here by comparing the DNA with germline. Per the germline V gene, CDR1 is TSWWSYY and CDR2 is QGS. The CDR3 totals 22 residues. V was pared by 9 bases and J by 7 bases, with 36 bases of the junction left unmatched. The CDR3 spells CALGIRNVRPTLLGDLRGKLIF. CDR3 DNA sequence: TGTGCTCTCGGGATTCGCAACGTCCGTCCTACCTTACTGGGGGACCTAAGAGGTAAACTCATCTTT.

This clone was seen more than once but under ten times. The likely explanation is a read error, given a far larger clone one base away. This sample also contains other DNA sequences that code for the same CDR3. Here the CDR3 reads CACDTLGEKYTDKLIF. CDR3 DNA: TGTGCCTGTGACACGCTGGGGGAGAAGTACACCGACAAACTCATCTTT. The V and J genes are TRDV2 and TRDJ1, with 8 bases lining up with TRDD3. TCRdb lists no J gene, so it was determined here by aligning the DNA to germline. The CDR3 totals 16 residues. Germline assignment: CDR1 GEAIGNYY and CDR2 EKD.

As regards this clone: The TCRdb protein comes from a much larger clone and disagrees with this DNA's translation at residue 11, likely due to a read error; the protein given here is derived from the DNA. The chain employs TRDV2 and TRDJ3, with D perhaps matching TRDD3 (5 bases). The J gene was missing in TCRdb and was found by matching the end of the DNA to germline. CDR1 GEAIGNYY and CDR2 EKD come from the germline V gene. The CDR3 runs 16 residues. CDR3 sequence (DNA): TGTGCCTGTGACACCGGGGACCCCTGGGACGCCCGACAGATGTTTTTC. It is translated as CACDTGDPWDARQMFF.

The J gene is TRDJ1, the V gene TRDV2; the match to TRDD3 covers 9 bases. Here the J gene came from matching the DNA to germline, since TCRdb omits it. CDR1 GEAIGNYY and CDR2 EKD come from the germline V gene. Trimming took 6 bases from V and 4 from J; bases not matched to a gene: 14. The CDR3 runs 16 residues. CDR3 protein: CACNYLGDVPGDKLIF. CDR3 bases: TGTGCCTGTAACTATCTGGGGGATGTCCCTGGCGATAAACTCATCTTT.

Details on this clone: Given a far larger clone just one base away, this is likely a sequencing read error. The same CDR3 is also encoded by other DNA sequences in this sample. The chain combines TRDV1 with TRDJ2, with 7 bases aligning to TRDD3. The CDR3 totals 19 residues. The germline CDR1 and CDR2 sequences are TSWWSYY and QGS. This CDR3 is CALGELTCMGDPETAQLFF. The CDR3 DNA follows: TGTGCTCTCGGGGAACTTACCTGCATGGGGGACCCTGAGACAGCACAACTCTTCTTT.

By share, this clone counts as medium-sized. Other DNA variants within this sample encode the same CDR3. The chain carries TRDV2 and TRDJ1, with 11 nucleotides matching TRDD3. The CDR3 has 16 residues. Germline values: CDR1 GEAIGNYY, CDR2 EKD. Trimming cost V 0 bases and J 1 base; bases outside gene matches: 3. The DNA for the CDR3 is TGTGCCTGTGACACCCTGGGGGATACTTCCACCGATAAACTCATCTTT. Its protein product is CACDTLGDTSTDKLIF.

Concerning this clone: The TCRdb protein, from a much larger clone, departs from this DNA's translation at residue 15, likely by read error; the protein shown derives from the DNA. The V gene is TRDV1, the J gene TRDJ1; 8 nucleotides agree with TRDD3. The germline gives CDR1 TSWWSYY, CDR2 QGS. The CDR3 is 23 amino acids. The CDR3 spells CALGELPYGWGKRLCRNTDKLIF. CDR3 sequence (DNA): TGTGCTCTTGGGGAACTTCCCTACGGCTGGGGGAAGCGGCTCTGTCGAAACACCGATAAACTCATATTT.